This T cell receptor (beta chain) was obtained from a study of cytomegalovirus exposure and HLA in healthy donors. Study-wide context: In a previous analysis, 120 million or so unique TCR beta sequences were found from about 179 million T cells.

About this clone itself: The antigen is undetermined.

General study points: A highly shared variant cluster was judged a likely technical artifact. One variant, a missense change in DCLRE1C, was linked in a later analysis to TCR beta V- and J-gene trimming. In a later analysis, TCR association rates varied by HLA locus: DRB1 most, HLA-C fewest.

This PCR relied on a set of 60 Vbeta primers and 13 Jbeta primers. Sequencing was performed with immunoSEQ multiplex PCR; in TCRdb, only in-frame clones are kept and a portion is missing. The profile shows some 120,000 clones, 55% to 75% of them singletons. The TCR comes from a man aged 30 to 39 in good health and CMV-seropositive. Sample: PBMCs.

The CDR3 DNA reads TGTGCCAGCAGCACCCACCGTACAGGGGGCCAAGAGACCCAGTACTTC. It translates to CASSTHRTGGQETQYF. The V call is TRBV9, the J call TRBJ2-5; TRBD1 matches at 8 bases. Losses at the gene ends were 4 bases for V and 1 base for J; bases not matched to a gene: 9. Germline assignment: CDR1 SGDLS and CDR2 YYNGEE. CDR3 size: 16 residues. Looking up the rest from reference TRBV9 and TRBJ2-5 gives the full variable domain: DSGVTQTPKHLITATGQRVTLRCSPRSGDLSVYWYQQSLDQGLQFLIQYYNGEERAKGNILERFSAQQFPDLHSELNLSSLELGDSALYFCASSTHRTGGQETQYFGPGTRLLVL.